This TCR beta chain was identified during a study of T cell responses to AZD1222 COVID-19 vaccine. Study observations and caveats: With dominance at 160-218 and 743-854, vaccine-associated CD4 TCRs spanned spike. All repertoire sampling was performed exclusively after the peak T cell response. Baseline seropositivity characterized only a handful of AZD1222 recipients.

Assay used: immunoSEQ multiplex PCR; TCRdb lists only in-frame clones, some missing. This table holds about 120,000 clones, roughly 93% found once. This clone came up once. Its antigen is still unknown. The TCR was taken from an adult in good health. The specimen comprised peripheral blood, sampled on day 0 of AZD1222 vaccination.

In nucleotides, the CDR3 is TGTGCCAGTAGTATAATCCCCCCCCGGTATGGCTACACCTTC. This sequence encodes CASSIIPPRYGYTF. V and J are TRBV19 and TRBJ1-2; D call uncertain. Trimming pared 2 bases from V and 5 bases from J, leaving 12 bases between. Germline CDR1 reads LNHDA; CDR2 reads SQIVND (reference sequence). The CDR3 consists of 14 residues.